Listed here is a single T cell receptor beta chain. The sample comes from a study of shared clonotypes between healthy human individuals. Profiled with immunoSEQ multiplex PCR; TCRdb holds only in-frame clones, not every one. The sample lists 2,100,000 or so clones, about 94% occurring once. CDR3 length: 20 residues. V was clipped by 0 bases and J by 4 bases; unmatched bases: 23. Germline V gene data show CDR1 as GTSNPN and CDR2 as SVGIG (reference sequence). The clonotype was recovered from a man aged 18 to 29 in good health. The rearrangement links TRBV30 to TRBJ1-2; 7 nucleotides align to TRBD1. The sample consisted of naive CD4+ T cells sorted from blood. As for subset: CD45RA+ positively selected. The DNA of the CDR3 is TGTGCCTGGAGTGTACCCACCCCACTCCTTTGGACAGGCTTACCCTATGGCTACACCTTC. Its protein is CAWSVPTPLLWTGLPYGYTF.